This TCR beta chain is drawn from a study of T cell changes during pregnancy in multiple sclerosis. CDR1 is ENHRY and CDR2 is SYGVKD in the germline V gene. The CDR3 is 14 amino acids. V was pared by 10 bases and J by 1 base, with 6 bases of the junction left unmatched. The protocol was immunoSEQ multiplex PCR, while the TCRdb copy is restricted to in-frame clones and leaves out a portion. In the table there are 46,000 or so clones, about 90% of which are singletons. The V and J genes are TRBV10-3 and TRBJ1-1; TRBD1 matches at 10 bases. This sample comprised peripheral blood, obtained in the second trimester of pregnancy. The TCR comes from a female donor in good health, enrolled as a control in a pregnancy study. The CDR3 nucleotides are TGTGCCACCGCGGGACAGGGGAAGAACACTGAAGCTTTCTTT. It specifies CATAGQGKNTEAFF.